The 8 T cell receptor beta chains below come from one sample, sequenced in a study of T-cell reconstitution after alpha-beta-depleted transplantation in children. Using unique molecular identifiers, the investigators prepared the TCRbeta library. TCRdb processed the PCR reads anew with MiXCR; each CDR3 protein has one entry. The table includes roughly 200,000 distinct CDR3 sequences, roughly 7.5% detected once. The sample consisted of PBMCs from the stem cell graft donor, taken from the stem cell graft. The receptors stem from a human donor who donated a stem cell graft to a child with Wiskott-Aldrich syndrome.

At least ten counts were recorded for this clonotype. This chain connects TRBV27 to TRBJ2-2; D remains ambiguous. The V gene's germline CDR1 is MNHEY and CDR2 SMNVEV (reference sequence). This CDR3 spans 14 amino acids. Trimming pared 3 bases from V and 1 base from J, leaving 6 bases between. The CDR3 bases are TGTGCCAGCAGTTTTCTCCAGAACACCGGGGAGCTGTTTTTT. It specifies CASSFLQNTGELFF.

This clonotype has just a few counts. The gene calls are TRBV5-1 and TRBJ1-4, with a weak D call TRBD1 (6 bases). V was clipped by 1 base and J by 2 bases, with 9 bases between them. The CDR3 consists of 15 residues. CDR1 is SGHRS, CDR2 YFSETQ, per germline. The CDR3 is CASSLLTGTNEKLFF. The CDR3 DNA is TGCGCCAGCAGCTTGCTGACAGGCACTAATGAAAAACTGTTTTTT.

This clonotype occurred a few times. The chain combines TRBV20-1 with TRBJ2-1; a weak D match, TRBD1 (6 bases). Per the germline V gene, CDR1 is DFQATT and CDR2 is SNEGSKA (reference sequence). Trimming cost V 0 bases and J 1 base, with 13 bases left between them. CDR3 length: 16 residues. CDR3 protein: CSARDPGQKSYNEQFF. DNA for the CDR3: TGCAGTGCTAGAGATCCCGGACAGAAGTCCTACAATGAGCAGTTCTTC.

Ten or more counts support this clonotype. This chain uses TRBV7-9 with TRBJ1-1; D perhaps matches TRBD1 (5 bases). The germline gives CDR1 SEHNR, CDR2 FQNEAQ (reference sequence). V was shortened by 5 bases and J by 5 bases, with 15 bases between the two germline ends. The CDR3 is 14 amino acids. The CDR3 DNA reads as TGTGCCAGCAGCCCCCAGCAGGGAGGGACTGAAGCTTTCTTT. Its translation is CASSPQQGGTEAFF.

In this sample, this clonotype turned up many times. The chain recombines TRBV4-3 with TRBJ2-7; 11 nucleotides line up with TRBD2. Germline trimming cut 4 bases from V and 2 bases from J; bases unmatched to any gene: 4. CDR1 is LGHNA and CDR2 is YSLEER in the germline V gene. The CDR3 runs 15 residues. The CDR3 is CASSPGTSGPYEQYF. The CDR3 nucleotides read TGCGCCAGCAGCCCGGGGACTAGCGGACCCTACGAGCAGTACTTC.

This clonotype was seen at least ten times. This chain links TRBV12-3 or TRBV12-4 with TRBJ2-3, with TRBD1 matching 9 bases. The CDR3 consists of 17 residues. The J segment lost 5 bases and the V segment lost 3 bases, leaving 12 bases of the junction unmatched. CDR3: CASSFSRTGVYVDTQYF. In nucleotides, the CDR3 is TGTGCCAGCAGTTTCTCCAGGACAGGGGTTTATGTAGATACGCAGTATTTT.

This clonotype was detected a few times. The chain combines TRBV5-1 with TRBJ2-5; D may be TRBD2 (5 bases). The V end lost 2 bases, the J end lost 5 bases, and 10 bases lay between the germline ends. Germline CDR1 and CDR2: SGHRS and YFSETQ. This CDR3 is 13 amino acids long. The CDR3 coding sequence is TGCGCCAGCAGCTTTTCCGGGGAGGAGACCCAGTACTTC. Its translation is CASSFSGEETQYF. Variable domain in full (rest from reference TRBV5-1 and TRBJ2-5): KAGVTQTPRYLIKTRGQQVTLSCSPISGHRSVSWYQQTPGQGLQFLFEYFSETQRNKGNFPGRFSGRQFSNSRSEMNVSTLELGDSALYLCASSFSGEETQYFGPGTRLLVL.

The CDR3 DNA reads as TGTGCCAGCAGTTATTCGACAGGGACTGAAGCTTTCTTT. Translation: CASSYSTGTEAFF. This chain links TRBV25-1 with TRBJ1-1; 7 bases are a match to TRBD1. Germline CDR1 and CDR2: MGHDK and SYGVNS. CDR3 size: 13 residues. The V gene end was trimmed by 5 bases and the J gene end by 5 bases; junction bases not matched to a gene: 5.